Here is one T cell receptor (beta chain) with its context. The entry originates in a study of blood T cell repertoires in COVID-19. For the study at large: Whether acute or convalescent, the COVID-19 samples came from the United States, Italy and Spain. Sample material is recorded as cDNA or gDNA derived from T cells, B-cell-depleted T cells, or PBMCs.

As processed by the authors: Amplification with reference gene primers provided the estimates of nucleated cell counts. TCRdb's copy holds only in-frame clones and misses some; the assay was immunoSEQ multiplex PCR. Clone size and the V and J calls come from that table; the DNA yielded D and trimming. Among about 64,000 clones, 65% to 90% were seen once, and the ten largest hold roughly 6%. The CDR3 contains 11 residues. Germline V CDR1 and CDR2: LNHDA, SQIVND (reference sequence). V was clipped by 3 bases and J by 7 bases, with 3 bases between them. The V call is TRBV19, the J call TRBJ2-2, with D hard to call. The receptor was isolated from a woman in her sixties with acute or convalescent COVID-19. Specimen: peripheral blood. The CDR3, as DNA: TGTGCCAGTAGTATCGGCGGGGAGCTGTTTTTT. This encodes CASSIGGELFF.